The T cell receptor beta chain described here comes from a study of long-term antiretroviral therapy in people with HIV. The authors ran the immunoSEQ assay, v3.0, at survey level. Profiling relied on immunoSEQ multiplex PCR, and the TCRdb table lists in-frame clones only, not all of them. The sample has roughly 16,000 clones, roughly 91% seen once. Study results and limitations: The study lacked data on ART adherence, viral resistance or therapy changes.

In germline, CDR1 is SGHAT, CDR2 FQNNGV. The CDR3 contains 12 residues. The germline V and J ends were trimmed by 6 bases and 5 bases, with 9 bases remaining between them. This clone was counted a few times. Its antigen is not known. The TCR originated in a man in his 60s with HIV. The source material was unsorted PBMCs, sampled 0.3 years after starting antiretroviral therapy. The J gene is TRBJ2-3, the V gene TRBV11-2; D unclear. The chain's CDR3 is CASRMERDTQYF. CDR3 in DNA: TGTGCCAGCAGAATGGAGAGAGATACGCAGTATTTT.